The 14 T cell receptor beta chains presented below share a single source sample, sequenced in a study of regulatory T cells in long-lasting Graves disease. Time point indicated: persistent/refractory GD, antithyroid drugs over 5 years with positive TRAb. Extracted PBMC RNA gave rise to the TCR library. Investigators prepared the TCR beta libraries by applying iRepertoire HTBI primers and Arm-PCR of CDR3 regions. TCRdb re-called the multiplex PCR reads with MiXCR, one entry per CDR3 protein. The sample includes about 420,000 distinct CDR3 sequences, about 25% of them seen just once. The sample here was peripheral blood mononuclear cells (PBMCs), taken when the disease was refractory, from a patient treated with antithyroid drugs. The origin of the receptors is a female donor with Graves disease.

This clonotype was detected ten times or more. The chain recombines TRBV6-5 with TRBJ1-2, with D possibly being TRBD1 (5 bases). From germline, CDR1 is MNHEY and CDR2 SVGAGI. The CDR3 length is 15 residues. Trimming shortened V by 4 bases and J by 4 bases, and 16 bases separated the two germline ends. This chain's CDR3 is CASSSQASRSYGYTF. The CDR3, as DNA: TGTGCCAGCAGTTCACAGGCCTCAAGGAGCTATGGCTACACCTTC.

There are many counts of this clonotype. This chain connects TRBV2 to TRBJ1-5; D gene ambiguous. The V gene's germline CDR1 is SNHLY and CDR2 FYNNEI. This CDR3 is built from 13 residues. V lost 8 bases and J lost 0, with 8 bases in between. This chain's CDR3 is CASQIYSNQPQHF. As DNA, the CDR3 is TGTGCCAGCCAGATCTATAGCAATCAGCCCCAGCATTTT.

Details on this clonotype: A much more abundant neighbour one base away suggests this may be a read error. This CDR3 fails to terminate in the conserved phenylalanine or tryptophan, so it likely reflects a read error. This chain joins TRBV11-1 and TRBJ2-5, with D maybe TRBD1 (6 bases). The CDR3 covers 13 residues. V shed 5 bases and J shed 5 bases, with 12 bases lying between them. CDR1 is SGHAT, CDR2 FQDESV, per germline (reference sequence). In nucleotides, the CDR3 is TGTGCCAGCAGCCTCCGGGACATTGAGACCCAGTACTCC. It encodes CASSLRDIETQYS.

This clonotype was seen only a few times. The V gene is TRBV13, the J gene TRBJ2-2, with 10 nucleotides matching TRBD2. CDR1 is PRHDT, CDR2 FYEKMQ, per germline (reference sequence). The J segment lost 10 bases and the V segment lost 5 bases, leaving 7 bases of the junction unmatched. The CDR3 consists of 14 residues. CDR3 sequence reads: CASSRSGRSEELFF. The CDR3 DNA reads TGTGCCAGCAGCCGTAGCGGGAGGTCCGAGGAGCTGTTTTTT.

The chain has TRBV6-1 and TRBJ2-7; D not resolved. The germline gives CDR1 MNHNS, CDR2 SASEGT. V lost 7 bases and J lost 0, with 16 bases in between. CDR3 length equals 15 residues. This CDR3 is CASTLAKRSSYEQYF. CDR3 coding DNA: TGTGCCAGCACCCTCGCGAAGAGGAGCTCCTACGAGCAGTACTTC.

This sequence joins TRBV19 and TRBJ1-2, with 8 nucleotides matching TRBD1. CDR3 size: 16 residues. Germline CDR1 reads LNHDA; CDR2 reads SQIVND (reference sequence). After removal of 9 bases from V and 4 bases from J, the junction contained 16 bases not matched to a gene. The CDR3 DNA sequence: TGTGCCAGCGATTCGGGGCCACTGACAGGGGCCTATGGCTACACCTTC. Amino acids: CASDSGPLTGAYGYTF. The full variable domain, with the rest looked up from reference TRBV19 and TRBJ1-2, is DGGITQSPKYLFRKEGQNVTLSCEQNLNHDAMYWYRQDPGQGLRLIYYSQIVNDFQKGDIAEGYSVSREKKESFPLTVTSAQKNPTAFYLCASDSGPLTGAYGYTFGSGTRLTVV.

This chain connects TRBV3-1 to TRBJ1-2; perhaps TRBD1 as D (5 bases). This CDR3 spans 15 amino acids. Trimming shortened V by 1 base and J by 6 bases, and 15 bases separated the two germline ends. CDR1 is LGHDT, CDR2 YNNKEL, per germline (reference sequence). This chain's CDR3 is CASSQGAGSFHGYTF. CDR3 bases: TGTGCCAGCAGCCAAGGGGCAGGGAGCTTTCATGGCTACACCTTC.

The V call is TRBV20-1, the J call TRBJ2-5; 8 bases line up with TRBD2. The CDR3 has 15 residues. Germline-derived CDR1 and CDR2 are DFQATT and SNEGSKA (reference sequence). With 7 bases clipped from V and 2 bases from J, the junction kept 12 bases outside the gene matches. The CDR3 nucleotides are TGCAGTGTCAGCGATCCTAGCGGGCAGCAAGAGACCCAGTACTTC. Translation gives CSVSDPSGQQETQYF.

The V gene is TRBV6-1, the J gene TRBJ1-5, with 7 bases lining up with TRBD1. Looked up from germline, CDR1 is MNHNS and CDR2 is SASEGT. J gave up 0 bases and V 4 bases, and 6 bases lay outside the gene matches. This CDR3 has 16 residues. The CDR3 loop reads CASSVKTGDSNQPQHF. DNA for the CDR3: TGTGCCAGCAGTGTTAAAACAGGGGATAGCAATCAGCCCCAGCATTTT.

The rearrangement joins TRBV19 to TRBJ2-7; a weak D match, TRBD2 (6 bases). The CDR3 spans 14 residues. From germline, CDR1 is LNHDA and CDR2 SQIVND (reference sequence). V lost 4 bases to trimming and J lost 0 bases, with 10 bases between them. The CDR3 nucleotides read TGTGCCAGTAGTAACCCGACTAGCTCCTACGAGCAGTACTTC. The encoded protein is CASSNPTSSYEQYF.

This clonotype was observed a few times. The chain carries TRBV28 and TRBJ2-2; D is unclear. CDR1 is MDHEN, CDR2 SYDVKM, per germline. Trimming pared 7 bases from V and 0 bases from J, leaving 12 bases between. The CDR3 is 15 amino acids. CDR3 sequence reads: CASKRKGSNTGELFF. Written as DNA, the CDR3 is TGTGCCAGCAAAAGAAAGGGCTCGAACACCGGGGAGCTGTTTTTT.

This clonotype was counted a few times. The genes are TRBV7-2 and TRBJ2-1; 9 bases fit TRBD1. V lost 4 bases, J lost 13 bases, and 5 bases stayed unmatched. The CDR3 length is 12 residues. The germline V gene encodes CDR1 SGHTA and CDR2 FQGNSA. The CDR3 here is CASSSNRGQQFF. The CDR3 bases are TGTGCCAGCAGCTCAAACAGGGGGCAACAGTTCTTC.

This clonotype has ten or more counts. The rearrangement uses TRBV29-1 and TRBJ1-4; no reliable D call. The CDR3 length is 14 residues. The V gene lost 7 bases and the J gene lost 7 bases, with 19 bases spanning the gap. Germline lookup yields CDR1 SQVTM and CDR2 ANQGSEA. Written as DNA, the CDR3 is TGCAGCGCCCAGGCTGGAGTACCGGCTGAAAAACTGTTTTTT. Its protein is CSAQAGVPAEKLFF.

The table lists this clonotype with many counts. The chain joins TRBV5-5 to TRBJ1-6; TRBD1 aligns across 7 bases. The CDR3 is made up of 14 amino acids. Germline CDR1 and CDR2: SGHKS and YYEKEE (reference sequence). The V segment lost 2 bases and the J segment 8 bases; nucleotides outside the gene matches: 4. The CDR3 here is CASSLDRDHSPLHF. CDR3 sequence (DNA): TGTGCCAGCAGCTTAGACAGGGATCATTCACCCCTCCACTTT.